The 32 T cell receptor beta chains presented below share a single source sample, sequenced in a study of T cell changes during pregnancy in multiple sclerosis. TCRdb keeps only in-frame clones here, not all; method: immunoSEQ multiplex PCR. The table records approximately 70,000 clones, roughly 89% of them present only once. Sample: peripheral blood, taken in the third trimester of pregnancy. The receptors derive from a female donor in good health, enrolled as a control in a pregnancy study.

The V gene is TRBV6-5, the J gene TRBJ2-7; 9 bases fit TRBD1. CDR3 size: 15 residues. CDR1 and CDR2 from the germline V gene are MNHEY and SVGAGI. Germline trimming cut 4 bases from V and 0 bases from J; bases unmatched to any gene: 4. The CDR3, as DNA: TGTGCCAGCAGTTGGGGACAGGGTGTCTCCTACGAGCAGTACTTC. As protein: CASSWGQGVSYEQYF.

The rearrangement joins TRBV19 to TRBJ2-7; TRBD1 might be the D (8 bases). V gave up 9 bases and J gave up 3 bases, with 15 bases separating them. CDR3 length: 13 residues. Per the germline V gene, CDR1 is LNHDA and CDR2 is SQIVND (reference sequence). In DNA form, the CDR3 reads TGTGCCAGCCGGGGGGACAGGAGCTACGAGCAGTACTTC. The encoded protein is CASRGDRSYEQYF.

The CDR3 bases are TGTGCCAGCAGCTCCCGGGGGACCAGCTCCTACGAGCAGTACTTC. Its protein product is CASSSRGTSSYEQYF. The V gene is TRBV28, the J gene TRBJ2-7, with D tentatively TRBD2 (6 bases). The CDR3 covers 15 residues. Between the trimmed V and J ends, which lost 6 bases and 0 bases, there was a span of 15 bases. Germline CDR1 and CDR2: MDHEN and SYDVKM.

V is TRBV11-2 and J is TRBJ1-2; 7 bases match TRBD1. With 1 base clipped from V and 7 bases from J, the junction kept 3 bases outside the gene matches. The CDR3 is 13 residues long. The germline gives CDR1 SGHAT, CDR2 FQNNGV. This CDR3 reads CASSLGQGLGYTF. As DNA, the CDR3 is TGTGCCAGCAGCTTAGGACAGGGCCTTGGCTACACCTTC.

The CDR3 region is CASSWGDSYEQYF. CDR3 nucleotides: TGTGCCAGCAGTTGGGGGGACAGCTACGAGCAGTACTTC. The gene calls are TRBV27 and TRBJ2-7; maybe TRBD1 (7 bases). CDR1 is MNHEY and CDR2 is SMNVEV in the germline V gene (reference sequence). There are 13 residues in the CDR3. Trimming cost V 4 bases and J 3 bases, with 10 bases left between them.

V gene TRBV5-6 combines with J gene TRBJ2-3; D gene ambiguous. CDR3 length: 15 amino acids. CDR1 SGHDT and CDR2 YYEEEE come from the germline V gene. V was clipped by 0 bases and J by 3 bases, with 11 bases between them. The CDR3 loop is CASSLELERTDTQYF. CDR3 coding DNA: TGTGCCAGCAGCTTGGAACTCGAACGTACAGATACGCAGTATTTT.

The rearrangement joins TRBV10-3 to TRBJ2-1, with 12 bases aligning to TRBD2. J gave up 3 bases and V 10 bases, and 1 base lay outside the gene matches. The CDR3 extends over 13 amino acids. Per germline, CDR1 ENHRY and CDR2 SYGVKD. CDR3 amino acids: CATSGRGYNEQFF. CDR3 DNA: TGTGCCACTAGCGGGAGGGGCTACAATGAGCAGTTCTTC.

The chain couples TRBV2 to TRBJ1-1; D is perhaps TRBD1 (6 bases). This CDR3 region has 13 residues. Germline V lookup: CDR1 SNHLY, CDR2 FYNNEI. Trimming left V 7 bases short and J 1 base short, with 10 bases between. The CDR3 region is CASNVDRNTEAFF. Written as DNA, the CDR3 is TGTGCCAGCAATGTGGACAGGAACACTGAAGCTTTCTTT.

The chain employs TRBV19 and TRBJ2-1; 11 bases line up with TRBD2. Trimming removed 1 base from V and 12 bases from J; junction bases left unmatched: 8. The CDR3 extends over 15 amino acids. Germline-derived CDR1 and CDR2 are LNHDA and SQIVND (reference sequence). This CDR3 is CASSIGLAGGIVQFF. The CDR3 DNA follows: TGTGCCAGTAGTATAGGGCTAGCGGGAGGAATTGTGCAGTTCTTC.

V gene TRBV6-5 combines with J gene TRBJ1-5; the match to TRBD1 covers 8 bases. Germline CDR1 reads MNHEY; CDR2 reads SVGAGI. This CDR3 spans 16 amino acids. V trimming: 2 bases; J trimming: 10 bases; junction bases outside the gene matches: 13. The CDR3 loop reads CASSYLTGAGKGPQHF. As DNA, the CDR3 is TGTGCCAGCAGTTACCTGACAGGGGCCGGGAAGGGACCCCAGCATTTT.

The genes are TRBV7-4 and TRBJ2-7, with 11 bases that match TRBD2. Germline V CDR1 and CDR2: SGHVT, SQSDAQ. The CDR3 spans 15 residues. Losses at the gene ends were 5 bases for V and 6 bases for J; bases not matched to a gene: 9. Here the CDR3 reads CASSPGTSGLPEQYF. The CDR3 DNA sequence: TGTGCCAGCAGCCCGGGGACTAGCGGACTTCCCGAGCAGTACTTC.

This clone has only one observation. The V and J genes are TRBV4-2 and TRBJ2-3; 8 nucleotides line up with TRBD2. The CDR3 extends over 16 amino acids. Germline loops: CDR1 LGHNA, CDR2 YNFKEQ. Trimming at V came to 3 bases and at J to 0 bases, leaving 5 bases not matched to a gene. DNA for the CDR3: TGTGCCAGCAGCCATAACGGGGGGGATAGCACAGATACGCAGTATTTT. Its translation is CASSHNGGDSTDTQYF.

The V and J genes are TRBV5-1 and TRBJ2-5; 8 nucleotides align to TRBD1. The CDR3 runs 14 residues. Germline assignment: CDR1 SGHRS and CDR2 YFSETQ. Trimming cost V 3 bases and J 1 base; bases outside gene matches: 2. CDR3 residues: CASSSQGVQETQYF. In DNA form, the CDR3 reads TGCGCCAGCAGCTCACAGGGGGTCCAAGAGACCCAGTACTTC.

The V call is TRBV5-8, the J call TRBJ2-1; 10 positions match TRBD2. CDR1 and CDR2 from the germline V gene are SGHTS and YDEGEE. CDR3 length: 15 residues. After removal of 2 bases from V and 4 bases from J, the junction contained 3 bases not matched to a gene. The CDR3 spells CASSLWTSGYNEQFF. As DNA, the CDR3 is TGTGCCAGCAGCTTATGGACTAGCGGTTACAATGAGCAGTTCTTC. Full variable domain (missing parts from reference TRBV5-8 and TRBJ2-1): EAGVTQSPTHLIKTRGQQATLRCSPISGHTSVYWYQQALGLGLQFLLWYDEGEERNRGNFPPRFSGRQFPNYSSELNVNALELEDSALYLCASSLWTSGYNEQFFGPGTRLTVL.

This chain connects TRBV6-5 to TRBJ1-1; D is possibly TRBD1 (6 bases). The CDR3 totals 15 residues. Germline values: CDR1 MNHEY, CDR2 SVGAGI. Trimming removed 0 bases from V and 0 bases from J, with 8 bases in between. For the CDR3, the DNA is TGTGCCAGCAGTTACTCCTGGGACATGAACACTGAAGCTTTCTTT. Residues: CASSYSWDMNTEAFF.

The chain employs TRBV6-1 and TRBJ1-6; a possible D gene is TRBD1 (5 bases). V lost 7 bases to trimming and J lost 0 bases, with 10 bases between them. Germline V gives CDR1 MNHNS, CDR2 SASEGT. The CDR3 length is 15 residues. The CDR3 nucleotides read TGTGCCAGCACCCCGGGGGGCTCCTATAATTCACCCCTCCACTTT. The encoded protein is CASTPGGSYNSPLHF.

The chain couples TRBV7-2 to TRBJ2-7; tentative D call: TRBD2 (5 bases). With 2 bases removed from V and 6 bases from J, the gap between germline ends came to 20 bases. CDR1 is SGHTA and CDR2 is FQGNSA in the germline V gene. The CDR3 has 16 residues. CDR3 region: CASSLSPPRAGGEQYF. CDR3 bases: TGTGCCAGCAGCTTAAGCCCCCCCCGGGCCGGAGGCGAGCAGTACTTC.

In this sample, this clone turned up once. This chain links TRBV28 with TRBJ1-2, with 12 positions matching TRBD1. The V segment lost 5 bases and the J segment 8 bases; nucleotides outside the gene matches: 9. CDR1 is MDHEN, CDR2 SYDVKM, per germline. This CDR3 has 15 amino acids. The CDR3 DNA sequence: TGTGCCAGCAGTCATCCGGGACAGGGGGCGGTGGGCTACACCTTC. It translates to CASSHPGQGAVGYTF.

This clone came up a few times. The chain uses TRBV28 and TRBJ2-4, with TRBD1 identical over 7 bases. V trimming: 2 bases; J trimming: 3 bases; junction bases outside the gene matches: 4. Germline CDR1 and CDR2: MDHEN and SYDVKM. The CDR3 consists of 15 residues. The CDR3 here is CASSLDRAIKNIQYF. CDR3 in DNA: TGTGCCAGCAGTTTAGACAGGGCTATCAAAAACATTCAGTACTTC.

This sequence joins TRBV7-8 and TRBJ1-3; D not certain. CDR1 and CDR2 from the germline V gene are SGHVS and FQNEAQ. The CDR3 runs to 14 residues. V lost 4 bases, J lost 0 bases, and 7 bases lay in between. The CDR3 DNA reads as TGTGCCAGCAGCTGGGAGAGCTCTGGAAACACCATATATTTT. This gives the protein CASSWESSGNTIYF.

The CDR3 coding sequence is TGTGCCAGCAGCCCAGATGGGACTAGCGGCTCCTACGAGCAGTACTTC. It encodes CASSPDGTSGSYEQYF. This chain joins TRBV9 and TRBJ2-7; 11 nucleotides align to TRBD2. After removal of 4 bases from V and 0 bases from J, the junction contained 6 bases not matched to a gene. CDR1 and CDR2 from the germline V gene are SGDLS and YYNGEE. This CDR3 spans 16 amino acids. The entire variable domain, with the rest obtained from reference TRBV9 and TRBJ2-7, is as follows: DSGVTQTPKHLITATGQRVTLRCSPRSGDLSVYWYQQSLDQGLQFLIQYYNGEERAKGNILERFSAQQFPDLHSELNLSSLELGDSALYFCASSPDGTSGSYEQYFGPGTRLTVT.

CDR3 amino acids: CASSRQGLREKLFF. The CDR3 bases are TGCGCCAGCAGCCGACAAGGACTTAGGGAAAAACTGTTTTTT. The chain joins TRBV5-1 to TRBJ1-4, with unresolved D. Trimming took 4 bases from V and 8 from J, leaving 15 bases between them. The CDR3 extends over 14 amino acids. CDR1 is SGHRS and CDR2 is YFSETQ in the germline V gene.

The chain links TRBV7-6 to TRBJ2-7; weak D call: TRBD1 (6 bases). The germline V gene encodes CDR1 SGHVS and CDR2 FNYEAQ. V was clipped by 2 bases and J by 0 bases, with 8 bases between them. CDR3 length equals 14 residues. CDR3 sequence: CASSLPGASYEQYF. In DNA form, the CDR3 reads TGTGCCAGCAGCTTACCAGGGGCCTCCTACGAGCAGTACTTC.

This sequence joins TRBV5-1 and TRBJ2-6, with TRBD1 matching over 7 bases. CDR1 is SGHRS and CDR2 is YFSETQ in the germline V gene. The CDR3 runs 17 residues. V shed 6 bases, J shed 0 bases, and the junction held 9 bases outside the gene matches. The CDR3 is CASTKGALISGANVLTF. As DNA, the CDR3 is TGCGCCAGCACCAAGGGGGCCCTAATCTCTGGGGCCAACGTCCTGACTTTC.

The chain links TRBV18 to TRBJ1-1; D unresolved. Per the germline V gene, CDR1 is KGHSH and CDR2 is LQKENI. V was shortened by 2 bases and J by 4 bases, with 5 bases between the two germline ends. The CDR3 has 12 residues. CDR3 region: CASSPGRTEAFF. The CDR3 DNA follows: TGTGCCAGCTCACCAGGGCGCACTGAAGCTTTCTTT.

CDR3 loop: CASTSGRPDTQYF. The DNA of the CDR3 is TGTGCCAGTACTAGCGGGAGACCAGATACGCAGTATTTT. The chain has TRBV19 and TRBJ2-3; 10 bases fit TRBD2. This CDR3 has 13 residues. J gave up 4 bases and V 7 bases, and 2 bases lay outside the gene matches. CDR1 and CDR2 from the germline V gene are LNHDA and SQIVND (reference sequence).

The V call is TRBV27, the J call TRBJ1-6; no reliable D call. V was clipped by 4 bases and J by 7 bases, with 14 bases between them. This CDR3 spans 15 amino acids. Germline values: CDR1 MNHEY, CDR2 SMNVEV (reference sequence). This CDR3 is CASSSETPRNSPLHF. The CDR3 DNA reads TGTGCCAGCAGTTCTGAGACACCCCGGAATTCACCCCTCCACTTT.

The rearrangement joins TRBV19 to TRBJ1-1; D is perhaps TRBD1 (5 bases). In germline, CDR1 is LNHDA, CDR2 SQIVND (reference sequence). This CDR3 comprises 15 residues. The ends were cut back, 2 bases at V and 8 bases at J, with 18 bases in the middle. CDR3 amino acids: CASSIPGGARSEAFF. Here the CDR3 DNA reads TGTGCCAGTAGTATACCTGGAGGGGCGAGGTCCGAAGCTTTCTTT.

The V call is TRBV28, the J call TRBJ2-1; D perhaps matches TRBD2 (6 bases). V was trimmed by 5 bases and J by 9 bases, leaving 11 bases between them. The germline CDR1 and CDR2 sequences are MDHEN and SYDVKM. This CDR3 has 12 residues. This CDR3 is CASSVLGSEQFF. CDR3 nucleotide sequence: TGTGCCAGCAGTGTTCTCGGGAGTGAGCAGTTCTTC.

The V call is TRBV28, the J call TRBJ2-7; tentatively, D is TRBD1 (6 bases). The CDR3 consists of 13 residues. In germline, CDR1 is MDHEN, CDR2 SYDVKM. With 6 bases removed from V and 6 bases from J, the gap between germline ends came to 15 bases. The chain's CDR3 is CASRSAPGAEQYF. The CDR3, as DNA: TGTGCCAGCAGGTCGGCCCCAGGGGCCGAGCAGTACTTC. The entire variable domain, with the rest obtained from reference TRBV28 and TRBJ2-7, is as follows: DVKVTQSSRYLVKRTGEKVFLECVQDMDHENMFWYRQDPGLGLRLIYFSYDVKMKEKGDIPEGYSVSREKKERFSLILESASTNQTSMYLCASRSAPGAEQYFGPGTRLTVT.

The chain carries TRBV27 and TRBJ2-7, with 11 bases fitting TRBD1. The germline V gene encodes CDR1 MNHEY and CDR2 SMNVEV (reference sequence). Unmatched junction bases numbered 3, after V lost 6 bases and J lost 2 bases. This CDR3 has 14 residues. CDR3 sequence reads: CASSWTGGPYEQYF. The CDR3 coding sequence is TGTGCCAGCAGCTGGACAGGGGGCCCCTACGAGCAGTACTTC.

This chain connects TRBV7-2 to TRBJ1-2, with D hard to call. V lost 5 bases to trimming and J lost 3 bases, with 10 bases between them. The length of the CDR3 is 13 residues. The germline V gene encodes CDR1 SGHTA and CDR2 FQGNSA. In DNA form, the CDR3 reads TGTGCCAGCAGCCGAGGAGATTACTATGGCTACACCTTC. Translation: CASSRGDYYGYTF.